The 22 T cell receptor beta chains presented below share a single source sample, sequenced in a study of blood T cell repertoires in COVID-19. Using immunoSEQ multiplex PCR, the repertoire was profiled, and TCRdb retains in-frame clones only, with some absent. Counted here are around 46,000 clones, around 82% occurring once; the ten biggest clones make up 12% to 15%. The material sequenced was peripheral blood. The receptors here all came from a human donor in a cohort sampled during active COVID-19.

The chain joins TRBV10-3 to TRBJ2-7; D might be TRBD1 (6 bases). This CDR3 region has 16 residues. V was shortened by 6 bases and J by 2 bases, with 20 bases between the two germline ends. Germline V gene lookup returns CDR1 ENHRY and CDR2 SYGVKD. This chain's CDR3 is CAISHPPTRQAYEQYF. The CDR3 DNA is TGTGCCATCAGCCACCCCCCCACTCGACAGGCCTACGAGCAGTACTTC.

This sequence joins TRBV25-1 and TRBJ1-6; D ambiguous. The CDR3 covers 15 residues. The V and J ends lost 2 bases and 9 bases respectively, with 14 bases between them. The germline gives CDR1 MGHDK, CDR2 SYGVNS. CDR3 coding DNA: TGTGCCAGCAGTGAAGGGTCCCTCCTAGGTTCACCCCTCCACTTT. Its protein product is CASSEGSLLGSPLHF.

This sequence joins TRBV28 and TRBJ1-2, with D perhaps matching TRBD1 (5 bases). V lost 6 bases to trimming and J lost 8 bases, with 16 bases between them. The CDR3 length is 13 residues. Germline assignment: CDR1 MDHEN and CDR2 SYDVKM. CDR3 loop: CASSFGTRGGYTF. The CDR3 DNA reads TGTGCCAGCAGCTTTGGGACTCGAGGGGGCTACACCTTC.

The chain employs TRBV9 and TRBJ1-4, with TRBD1 matching 10 bases. V shed 4 bases and J 8 bases; nucleotides not matched to a gene: 8. The CDR3 has 15 residues. The germline V gene has CDR1 SGDLS and CDR2 YYNGEE. The CDR3 bases are TGTGCCAGCAGCCCTCTGACAGGGGGCTTCGAAAAACTGTTTTTT. Its protein product is CASSPLTGGFEKLFF. Full variable domain (missing parts from reference TRBV9 and TRBJ1-4): DSGVTQTPKHLITATGQRVTLRCSPRSGDLSVYWYQQSLDQGLQFLIQYYNGEERAKGNILERFSAQQFPDLHSELNLSSLELGDSALYFCASSPLTGGFEKLFFGSGTQLSVL.

This chain joins TRBV10-3 and TRBJ1-1; tentatively, D is TRBD1 (6 bases). The CDR3 spans 13 residues. V was shortened by 3 bases and J by 5 bases, with 10 bases between the two germline ends. Germline loops: CDR1 ENHRY, CDR2 SYGVKD. CDR3 sequence: CAISDRGWTEAFF. As DNA, the CDR3 is TGTGCCATCAGTGACAGGGGTTGGACTGAAGCTTTCTTT.

J is TRBJ1-2 and V is TRBV19; 7 nucleotides align to TRBD1. This CDR3 is 14 amino acids long. The germline V gene has CDR1 LNHDA and CDR2 SQIVND (reference sequence). Trimming at V came to 5 bases and at J to 6 bases, leaving 9 bases not matched to a gene. The CDR3 bases are TGTGCCAGTAGTCCAAGGGACAGCTACCATGGCTACACCTTC. The encoded protein is CASSPRDSYHGYTF.

This chain connects TRBV7-8 to TRBJ2-5, with D uncertain. This CDR3 spans 14 amino acids. V was shortened by 1 base and J by 1 base, with 7 bases between the two germline ends. CDR1 and CDR2 from the germline V gene are SGHVS and FQNEAQ. CDR3 in amino acids: CASSLGAFQETQYF. For the CDR3, the DNA is TGTGCCAGCAGCTTAGGAGCGTTCCAAGAGACCCAGTACTTC.

This chain uses TRBV30 with TRBJ1-2; D unclear. Germline V gene sequence: CDR1 GTSNPN, CDR2 SVGIG (reference sequence). V dropped 8 bases and J dropped 2 bases, with 12 bases sitting between them. The CDR3 has 12 residues. CDR3 sequence reads: CALRPGNYGYTF. As DNA, the CDR3 is TGTGCCCTCCGTCCGGGAAACTATGGCTACACCTTC. Looking up the rest from reference TRBV30 and TRBJ1-2 gives the full variable domain: SQTIHQWPATLVQPVGSPLSLECTVEGTSNPNLYWYRQAAGRGLQLLFYSVGIGQISSEVPQNLSASRPQDRQFILSSKKLLLSDSGFYLCALRPGNYGYTFGSGTRLTVV.

The J gene is TRBJ2-5, the V gene TRBV5-1, with D unclear. The CDR3 is 14 amino acids. Germline assignment: CDR1 SGHRS and CDR2 YFSETQ. V was trimmed by 3 bases and J by 1 base, leaving 10 bases between them. In nucleotides, the CDR3 is TGCGCCAGCAGCTCTACGACAACCCAAGAGACCCAGTACTTC. It encodes CASSSTTTQETQYF. The full variable domain, its missing parts supplied by reference TRBV5-1 and TRBJ2-5, is KAGVTQTPRYLIKTRGQQVTLSCSPISGHRSVSWYQQTPGQGLQFLFEYFSETQRNKGNFPGRFSGRQFSNSRSEMNVSTLELGDSALYLCASSSTTTQETQYFGPGTRLLVL.

The chain employs TRBV7-8 and TRBJ2-5; maybe TRBD1 (5 bases). Trimming removed 5 bases from V and 5 bases from J, with 12 bases in between. The CDR3 sequence is 13 residues long. Germline V gives CDR1 SGHVS, CDR2 FQNEAQ. In DNA form, the CDR3 reads TGTGCCAGCAGCCCCCGACAGCTGGAGACCCAGTACTTC. Protein: CASSPRQLETQYF.

The chain uses TRBV11-2 and TRBJ2-1, with 8 bases identical to TRBD1. The trim removed 5 bases at V and 12 bases at J, leaving 12 bases unmatched. Germline V gene sequence: CDR1 SGHAT, CDR2 FQNNGV. CDR3 length: 14 amino acids. CDR3 loop: CASSQDRVLGRQFF. The CDR3, as DNA: TGTGCCAGCAGCCAGGACAGGGTCCTCGGCCGGCAGTTCTTC.

This sequence joins TRBV4-3 and TRBJ2-5, with a tentative D call TRBD2 (5 bases). CDR3 length equals 14 residues. Trimming removed 3 bases at V and 7 bases at J, with 15 bases between. Germline V gives CDR1 LGHNA, CDR2 YSLEER. For the CDR3, the DNA is TGCGCCAGCAGCCACCCAGGACTGAGCGGGACCCAGTACTTC. It codes for CASSHPGLSGTQYF.

V is TRBV6-5 and J is TRBJ2-2; 7 positions agree with TRBD2. The CDR3 spans 13 residues. V was clipped by 6 bases and J by 3 bases; unmatched bases: 1. Germline V CDR1 and CDR2: MNHEY, SVGAGI. As DNA, the CDR3 is TGTGCCAGCAGGGGAGGGGACACCGGGGAGCTGTTTTTT. Protein product: CASRGGDTGELFF.

V usage is TRBV30 and J usage is TRBJ1-6; 7 nucleotides line up with TRBD1. The CDR3 sequence is 14 residues long. Germline V CDR1 and CDR2: GTSNPN, SVGIG (reference sequence). The junction had 3 bases not matched to a gene; V was cut back by 2 bases and J by 5 bases. The CDR3 sequence is CAWSRDSNNSPLHF. Here the CDR3 DNA reads TGTGCCTGGAGTCGGGACAGTAATAATTCACCCCTCCACTTT.

The rearrangement uses TRBV20-1 and TRBJ1-2; no reliable D call. The CDR3 covers 13 residues. Trimming stripped 3 bases from V and 8 bases from J, with 16 bases between. CDR1 is DFQATT and CDR2 is SNEGSKA in the germline V gene (reference sequence). The CDR3 sequence is CSASLRPTGGYTF. The CDR3 DNA is TGCAGTGCTAGTCTCAGGCCTACGGGGGGCTACACCTTC.

Only a few counts were recorded for this clone. The rearrangement joins TRBV30 to TRBJ1-1; TRBD1 matches at 7 bases. The ends lost 7 bases at V and 0 bases at J; junction bases unmatched: 5. The CDR3 is 13 amino acids. Germline-derived CDR1 and CDR2 are GTSNPN and SVGIG (reference sequence). As DNA, the CDR3 is TGTGCCTACCAACAGGGGATGAACACTGAAGCTTTCTTT. Protein sequence: CAYQQGMNTEAFF. The entire variable domain, with the rest obtained from reference TRBV30 and TRBJ1-1, is as follows: SQTIHQWPATLVQPVGSPLSLECTVEGTSNPNLYWYRQAAGRGLQLLFYSVGIGQISSEVPQNLSASRPQDRQFILSSKKLLLSDSGFYLCAYQQGMNTEAFFGQGTRLTVV.

Of note for this clone: The junction shows a germline mismatch at one end, possibly a read error. This chain links TRBV7-3 with TRBJ2-1; 8 bases agree with TRBD2. Germline CDR1 is SGHTA and CDR2 is FQGTGA. The CDR3 loop spans 15 amino acids. The CDR3 coding sequence is TGTGCCAGCAGCTTGGGGACTAGTGTGTACACTGAGCAGTTCTTC. Translation gives CASSLGTSVYTEQFF.

The J gene is TRBJ2-2, the V gene TRBV19; D is uncertain. Per germline, CDR1 LNHDA and CDR2 SQIVND (reference sequence). This CDR3 is built from 16 residues. The V gene lost 5 bases and the J gene lost 3 bases, with 16 bases spanning the gap. The CDR3 DNA follows: TGTGCCAGTAGTCGCCTGACCGGGTTGGACACCGGGGAGCTGTTTTTT. It specifies CASSRLTGLDTGELFF.

Notes on this clone: A read error may produce the germline difference seen at one junction end. This specimen includes other DNA sequences encoding the same CDR3. The chain recombines TRBV6-4 with TRBJ2-1; no definite D call. Looked up from germline, CDR1 is MRHNA and CDR2 is SNTAGT. The CDR3 loop spans 16 amino acids. CDR3: CASSDSPSSSYNEQFF. CDR3 bases: TGTGCTAGCAGTGACTCGCCATCGAGCTCCTACAATGAGCAGTTCTTC.

J is TRBJ2-2 and V is TRBV28; 10 nucleotides match TRBD2. Germline loops: CDR1 MDHEN, CDR2 SYDVKM. The junction had 3 bases not matched to a gene; V was cut back by 3 bases and J by 5 bases. The CDR3 has 15 residues. In DNA form, the CDR3 reads TGTGCCAGCAGTTTTCTAGCGGGAGCGACCGGGGAGCTGTTTTTT. Protein product: CASSFLAGATGELFF.

The chain employs TRBV9 and TRBJ2-7; TRBD1 might be the D (6 bases). The V end was cut by 0 bases, the J end by 2 bases, with 15 bases between. Germline V CDR1 and CDR2: SGDLS, YYNGEE. The CDR3 spans 16 residues. The CDR3 DNA is TGTGCCAGCAGCGTAGGACAGGCGTCCCCCACCTACGAGCAGTACTTC. Protein product: CASSVGQASPTYEQYF.

A single count supports this clone. J is TRBJ1-2 and V is TRBV27; 8 bases are shared with TRBD1. The V segment lost 6 bases and the J segment 4 bases; nucleotides outside the gene matches: 13. The CDR3 contains 16 residues. Germline V gene lookup returns CDR1 MNHEY and CDR2 SMNVEV (reference sequence). DNA for the CDR3: TGTGCCAGCAGCCTCTCCGGGACAGGTCATCCCTATGGCTACACCTTC. Its translation is CASSLSGTGHPYGYTF.